The 5 T cell receptor beta chains in this list originate from one sample, sequenced in a study of T cells after yellow fever vaccination. Via MiXCR, TCRdb re-called the 5' RACE reads, giving one row per CDR3 protein. In the table there are about 260,000 distinct CDR3 sequences, about 5% of which are singletons. The sample in question was CD4+ T cells sorted from PBMCs, obtained on the day of the yellow fever booster vaccination. The receptors stem from a man between 18 and 35 years old who received the YFV17D yellow fever vaccine.

This chain links TRBV29-1 with TRBJ1-2, with TRBD1 matching 7 bases. The CDR3 totals 12 residues. Germline loops: CDR1 SQVTM, CDR2 ANQGSEA. V gave up 6 bases and J gave up 4 bases; unmatched junction bases: 5. This CDR3 reads CSVGQSRYGYTF. CDR3 sequence (DNA): TGCAGCGTGGGACAGTCCCGCTATGGCTACACCTTC. Supplemented by reference TRBV29-1 and TRBJ1-2, the full variable domain reads SAVISQKPSRDICQRGTSLTIQCQVDSQVTMMFWYRQQPGQSLTLIATANQGSEATYESGFVIDKFPISRPNLTFSTLTVSNMSPEDSSIYLCSVGQSRYGYTFGSGTRLTVV.

This clonotype has a handful of counts. The chain uses TRBV2 and TRBJ2-1, with 8 bases lining up with TRBD2. Losses at the gene ends were 3 bases for V and 0 bases for J; bases not matched to a gene: 10. Germline loops: CDR1 SNHLY, CDR2 FYNNEI. This CDR3 is 18 amino acids long. CDR3 loop: CASSDPERGTSSYNEQFF. The CDR3 DNA is TGTGCCAGCAGTGACCCTGAGCGGGGGACGAGCTCCTACAATGAGCAGTTCTTC.

This clonotype was picked up a small number of times. The J gene is TRBJ1-2, the V gene TRBV5-1; D is possibly TRBD1 (6 bases). The CDR3 is made up of 14 amino acids. V lost 4 bases, J lost 4 bases, and 14 bases lay in between. Germline CDR1 and CDR2: SGHRS and YFSETQ. The CDR3 region has the DNA TGCGCCAGCAGCCCGAGGGGGGACTTCTATGGCTACACCTTC. Amino acids: CASSPRGDFYGYTF.

The rearrangement links TRBV5-1 to TRBJ1-1; 9 nucleotides line up with TRBD1. Germline V gene lookup returns CDR1 SGHRS and CDR2 YFSETQ. This CDR3 has 16 residues. The V segment lost 4 bases and the J segment 0 bases; nucleotides outside the gene matches: 7. CDR3 sequence (DNA): TGCGCCAGCAGCCTGACCGGGACAGGGATGAACACTGAAGCTTTCTTT. Amino acid sequence: CASSLTGTGMNTEAFF.

The table lists this clonotype with many counts. The genes are TRBV7-9 and TRBJ2-2; D is undetermined. The V gene's germline CDR1 is SEHNR and CDR2 FQNEAQ (reference sequence). V shed 1 base and J shed 7 bases, with 7 bases lying between them. The CDR3 runs 13 residues. This CDR3 is CASSLEAGGELFF. The CDR3, as DNA: TGTGCCAGCAGCTTAGAAGCCGGCGGGGAGCTGTTTTTT.